The clone carrying this T cell receptor (beta chain) was seen more than once but under ten times. TCRdb reprocessed the reads with MiXCR, giving one entry per CDR3 protein. The sample consists of 150,000 to 200,000 distinct CDR3 sequences, 15% to 20% of them appearing once. The record originates from a study of T cell repertoires in cytomegalovirus infection. CDR3 length: 15 amino acids. V shed 5 bases, J shed 1 base, and the junction held 3 bases outside the gene matches. The V gene's germline CDR1 is MNHNY and CDR2 SVGAGI (reference sequence). The receptor comes from a human donor in good health (CMV status not recorded). Some clones in this sample may be carry-over from other donors' samples. The chain uses TRBV6-6 and TRBJ2-2, with 8 positions matching TRBD1. The specimen was CD8+ T cells from PBMCs. DNA for the CDR3: TGTGCCAGCAGTGACAGGGGCTGGAACACCGGGGAGCTGTTTTTT. This translates into CASSDRGWNTGELFF.